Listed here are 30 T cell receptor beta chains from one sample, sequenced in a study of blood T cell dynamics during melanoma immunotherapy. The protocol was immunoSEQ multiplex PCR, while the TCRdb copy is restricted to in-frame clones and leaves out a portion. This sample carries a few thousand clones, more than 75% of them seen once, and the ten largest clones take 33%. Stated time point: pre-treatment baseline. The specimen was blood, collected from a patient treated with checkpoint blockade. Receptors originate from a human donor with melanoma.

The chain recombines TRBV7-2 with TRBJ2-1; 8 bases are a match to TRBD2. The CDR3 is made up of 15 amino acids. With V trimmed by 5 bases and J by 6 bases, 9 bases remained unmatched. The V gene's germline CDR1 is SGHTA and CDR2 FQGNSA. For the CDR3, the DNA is TGTGCCAGCAGCCGCCTGGGGCGGGAGGCCAATGAGCAGTTCTTC. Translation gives CASSRLGREANEQFF.

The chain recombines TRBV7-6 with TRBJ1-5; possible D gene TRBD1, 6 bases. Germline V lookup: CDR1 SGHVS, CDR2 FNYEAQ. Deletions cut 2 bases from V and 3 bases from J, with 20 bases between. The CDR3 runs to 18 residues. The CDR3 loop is CASSLTLPSDSNNQPQHF. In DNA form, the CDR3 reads TGTGCCAGCAGCTTAACGCTCCCCTCGGACAGCAACAATCAGCCCCAGCATTTT.

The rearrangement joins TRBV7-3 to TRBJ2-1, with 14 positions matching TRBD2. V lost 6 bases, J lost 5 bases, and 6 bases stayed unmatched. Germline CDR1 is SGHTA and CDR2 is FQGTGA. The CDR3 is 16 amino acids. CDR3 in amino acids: CASSYRLAGGHNEQFF. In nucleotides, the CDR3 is TGTGCCAGCAGTTATCGACTAGCGGGAGGGCACAATGAGCAGTTCTTC.

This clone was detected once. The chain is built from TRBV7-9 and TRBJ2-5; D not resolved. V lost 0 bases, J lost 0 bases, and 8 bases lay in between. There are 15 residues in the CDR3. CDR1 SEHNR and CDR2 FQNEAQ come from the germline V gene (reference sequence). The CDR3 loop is CASSLAGSYQETQYF. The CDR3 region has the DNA TGTGCCAGCAGCTTAGCGGGGTCGTACCAAGAGACCCAGTACTTC.

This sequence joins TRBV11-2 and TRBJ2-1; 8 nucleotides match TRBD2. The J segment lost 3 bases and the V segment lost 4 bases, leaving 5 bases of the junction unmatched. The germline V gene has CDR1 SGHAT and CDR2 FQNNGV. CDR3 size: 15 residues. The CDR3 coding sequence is TGTGCCAGCAGCTCCAGCGGGAGAAGCTACAATGAGCAGTTCTTC. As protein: CASSSSGRSYNEQFF.

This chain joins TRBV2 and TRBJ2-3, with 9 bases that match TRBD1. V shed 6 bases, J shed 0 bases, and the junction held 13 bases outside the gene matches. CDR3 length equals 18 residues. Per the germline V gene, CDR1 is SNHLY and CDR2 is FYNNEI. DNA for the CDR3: TGTGCCAGCAGGCCGGGACAGGGCCTATCCGCTAGCACAGATACGCAGTATTTT. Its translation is CASRPGQGLSASTDTQYF.

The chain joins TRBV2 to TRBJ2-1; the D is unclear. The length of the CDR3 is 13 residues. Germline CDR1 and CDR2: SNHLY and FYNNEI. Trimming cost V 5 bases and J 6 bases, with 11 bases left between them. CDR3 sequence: CASSSNSGNEQFF. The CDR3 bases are TGTGCCAGCAGTTCAAATTCCGGCAATGAGCAGTTCTTC. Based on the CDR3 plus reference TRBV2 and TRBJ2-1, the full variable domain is EPEVTQTPSHQVTQMGQEVILRCVPISNHLYFYWYRQILGQKVEFLVSFYNNEISEKSEIFDDQFSVERPDGSNFTLKIRSTKLEDSAMYFCASSSNSGNEQFFGPGTRLTVL.

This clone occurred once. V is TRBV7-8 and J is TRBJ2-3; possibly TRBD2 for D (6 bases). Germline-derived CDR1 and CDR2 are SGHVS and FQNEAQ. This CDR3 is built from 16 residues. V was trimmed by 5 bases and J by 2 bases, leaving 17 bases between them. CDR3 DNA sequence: TGTGCCAGCAGCCCGTCGGCGGGATGGGACACAGATACGCAGTATTTT. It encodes CASSPSAGWDTDTQYF.

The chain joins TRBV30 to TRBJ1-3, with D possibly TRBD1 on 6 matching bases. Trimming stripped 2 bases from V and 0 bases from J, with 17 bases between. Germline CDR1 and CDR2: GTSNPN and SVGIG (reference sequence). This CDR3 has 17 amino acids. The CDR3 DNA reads TGTGCCTGGAGTCTAGGGCGGGGGGCGAACTCTGGAAACACCATATATTTT. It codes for CAWSLGRGANSGNTIYF.

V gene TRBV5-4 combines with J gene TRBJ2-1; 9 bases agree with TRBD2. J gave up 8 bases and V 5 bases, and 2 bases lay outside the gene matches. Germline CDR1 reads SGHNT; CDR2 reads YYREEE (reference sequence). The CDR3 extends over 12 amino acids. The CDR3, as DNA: TGTGCCAGCAGACTAGCGGGTGATGAGCAGTTCTTC. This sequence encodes CASRLAGDEQFF.

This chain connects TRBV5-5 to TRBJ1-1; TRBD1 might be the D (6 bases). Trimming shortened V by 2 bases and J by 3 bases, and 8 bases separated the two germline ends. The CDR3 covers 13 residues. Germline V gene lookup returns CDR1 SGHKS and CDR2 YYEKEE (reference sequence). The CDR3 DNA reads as TGTGCCAGCAGCTTTCAGGGGCACACTGAAGCTTTCTTT. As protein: CASSFQGHTEAFF.

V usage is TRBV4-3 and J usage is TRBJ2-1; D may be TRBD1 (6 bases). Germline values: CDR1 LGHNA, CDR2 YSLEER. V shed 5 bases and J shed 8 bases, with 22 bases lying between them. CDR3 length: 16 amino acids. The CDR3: CASSGIGLGGVDEQFF. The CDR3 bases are TGCGCCAGCAGCGGCATCGGCTTAGGGGGAGTTGATGAGCAGTTCTTC.

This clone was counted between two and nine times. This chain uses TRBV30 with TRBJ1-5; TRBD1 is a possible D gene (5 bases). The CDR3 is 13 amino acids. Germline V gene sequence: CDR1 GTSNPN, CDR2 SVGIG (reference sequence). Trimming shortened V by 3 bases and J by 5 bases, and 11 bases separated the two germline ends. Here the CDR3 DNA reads TGTGCCTGGAGCCCAACAGGTCATCAGCCCCAGCATTTT. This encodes CAWSPTGHQPQHF.

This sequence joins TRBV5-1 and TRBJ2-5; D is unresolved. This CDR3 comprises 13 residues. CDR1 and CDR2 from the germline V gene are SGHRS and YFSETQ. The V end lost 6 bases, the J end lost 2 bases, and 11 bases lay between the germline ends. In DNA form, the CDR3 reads TGCGCCAGCATGCTACAGATACAAGAGACCCAGTACTTC. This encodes CASMLQIQETQYF.

In DNA form, the CDR3 reads TGTGCCAGCAGCTTAAGTAGGGAGACCCAGTACTTC. Protein sequence: CASSLSRETQYF. This chain uses TRBV7-2 with TRBJ2-5; D ambiguous. Germline lookup yields CDR1 SGHTA and CDR2 FQGNSA. With 2 bases removed from V and 5 bases from J, the gap between germline ends came to 6 bases. CDR3 length: 12 residues.

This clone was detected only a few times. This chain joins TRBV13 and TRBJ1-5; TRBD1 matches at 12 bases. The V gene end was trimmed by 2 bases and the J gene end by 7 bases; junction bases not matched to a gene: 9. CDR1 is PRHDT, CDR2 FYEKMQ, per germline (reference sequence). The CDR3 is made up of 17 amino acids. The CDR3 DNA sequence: TGTGCCAGCAGCTTATTGGGACAGGGGGCGCCTGGGCAGCCCCAGCATTTT. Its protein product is CASSLLGQGAPGQPQHF.

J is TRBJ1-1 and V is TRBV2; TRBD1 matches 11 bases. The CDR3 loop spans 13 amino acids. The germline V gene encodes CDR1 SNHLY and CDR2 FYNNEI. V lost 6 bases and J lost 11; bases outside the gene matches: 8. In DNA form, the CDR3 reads TGTGCCAGCAGCGCGGGACAGGGGGGTCTTGCTTTCTTT. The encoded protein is CASSAGQGGLAFF. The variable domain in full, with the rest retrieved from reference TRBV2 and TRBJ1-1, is EPEVTQTPSHQVTQMGQEVILRCVPISNHLYFYWYRQILGQKVEFLVSFYNNEISEKSEIFDDQFSVERPDGSNFTLKIRSTKLEDSAMYFCASSAGQGGLAFFGQGTRLTVV.

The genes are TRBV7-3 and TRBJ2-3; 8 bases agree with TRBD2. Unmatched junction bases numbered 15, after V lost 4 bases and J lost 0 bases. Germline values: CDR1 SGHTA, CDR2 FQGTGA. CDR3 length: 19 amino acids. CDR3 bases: TGTGCCAGCAGCTCCCACCAACTACTAGCGGAGGAAAGCACAGATACGCAGTATTTT. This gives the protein CASSSHQLLAEESTDTQYF. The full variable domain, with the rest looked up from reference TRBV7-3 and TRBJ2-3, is GAGVSQTPSNKVTEKGKYVELRCDPISGHTALYWYRQSLGQGPEFLIYFQGTGAADDSGLPNDRFFAVRPEGSVSTLKIQRTERGDSAVYLCASSSHQLLAEESTDTQYFGPGTRLTVL.

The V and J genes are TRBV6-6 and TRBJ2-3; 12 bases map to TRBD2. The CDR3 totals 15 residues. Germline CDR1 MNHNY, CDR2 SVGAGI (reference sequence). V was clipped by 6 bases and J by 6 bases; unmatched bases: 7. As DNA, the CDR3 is TGTGCCAGCAGGGCTAGCGGGAGGGCCGATGATACGCAGTATTTT. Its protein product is CASRASGRADDTQYF.

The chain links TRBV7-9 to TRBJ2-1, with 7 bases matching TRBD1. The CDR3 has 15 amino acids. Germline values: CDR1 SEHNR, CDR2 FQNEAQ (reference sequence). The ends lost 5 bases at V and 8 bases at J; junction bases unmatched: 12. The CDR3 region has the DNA TGTGCCAGCAGCCCGGGACAGTTATCAGTTGATGAGCAGTTCTTC. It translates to CASSPGQLSVDEQFF.

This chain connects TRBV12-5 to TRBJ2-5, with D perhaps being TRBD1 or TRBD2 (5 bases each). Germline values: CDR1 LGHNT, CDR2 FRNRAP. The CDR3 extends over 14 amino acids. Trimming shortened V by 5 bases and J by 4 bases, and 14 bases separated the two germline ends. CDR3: CASGPPQGVETQYF. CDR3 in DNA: TGTGCTAGTGGTCCGCCTCAGGGAGTAGAGACCCAGTACTTC. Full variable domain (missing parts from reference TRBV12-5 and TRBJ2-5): DARVTQTPRHKVTEMGQEVTMRCQPILGHNTVFWYRQTMMQGLELLAYFRNRAPLDDSGMPKDRFSAEMPDATLATLKIQPSEPRDSAVYFCASGPPQGVETQYFGPGTRLLVL.

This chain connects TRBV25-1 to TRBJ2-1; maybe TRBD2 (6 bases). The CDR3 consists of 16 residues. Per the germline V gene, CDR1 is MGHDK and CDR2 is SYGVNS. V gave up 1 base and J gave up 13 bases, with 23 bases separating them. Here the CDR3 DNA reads TGTGCCAGCAGTGAATGGGCCACAGGAGGGGCCCTAGGACAGTTCTTC. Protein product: CASSEWATGGALGQFF.

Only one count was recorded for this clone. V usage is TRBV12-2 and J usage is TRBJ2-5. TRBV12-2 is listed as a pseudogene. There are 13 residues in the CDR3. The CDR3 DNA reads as TGTGCAAGTCCCCCTGGGGATGGGGAGACCCAGTACTTC. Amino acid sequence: CASPPGDGETQYF.

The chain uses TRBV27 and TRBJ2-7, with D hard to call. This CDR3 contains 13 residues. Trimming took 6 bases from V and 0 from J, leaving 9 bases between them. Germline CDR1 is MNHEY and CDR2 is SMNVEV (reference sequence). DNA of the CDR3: TGTGCCAGCAGCCCGGGCAACTCCTACGAGCAGTACTTC. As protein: CASSPGNSYEQYF.

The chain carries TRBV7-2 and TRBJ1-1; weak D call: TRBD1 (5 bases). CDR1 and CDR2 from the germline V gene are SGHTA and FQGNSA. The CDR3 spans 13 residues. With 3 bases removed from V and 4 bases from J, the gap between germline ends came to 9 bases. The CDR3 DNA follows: TGTGCCAGCAGCTTCGGGGGGTCCACTGAAGCTTTCTTT. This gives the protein CASSFGGSTEAFF.

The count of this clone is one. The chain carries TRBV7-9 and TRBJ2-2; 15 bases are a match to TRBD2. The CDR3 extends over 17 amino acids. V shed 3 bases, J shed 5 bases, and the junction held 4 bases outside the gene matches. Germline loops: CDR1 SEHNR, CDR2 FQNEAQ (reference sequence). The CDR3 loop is CASSFGTSGRWTGELFF. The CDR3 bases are TGTGCCAGCAGCTTTGGGACTAGCGGGAGGTGGACCGGGGAGCTGTTTTTT.

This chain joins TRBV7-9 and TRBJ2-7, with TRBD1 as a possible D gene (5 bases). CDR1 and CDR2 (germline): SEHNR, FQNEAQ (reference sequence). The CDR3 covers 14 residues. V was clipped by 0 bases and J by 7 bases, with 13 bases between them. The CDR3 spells CASSLAQQGKEQYF. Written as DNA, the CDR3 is TGTGCCAGCAGCTTAGCGCAGCAGGGCAAGGAGCAGTACTTC.

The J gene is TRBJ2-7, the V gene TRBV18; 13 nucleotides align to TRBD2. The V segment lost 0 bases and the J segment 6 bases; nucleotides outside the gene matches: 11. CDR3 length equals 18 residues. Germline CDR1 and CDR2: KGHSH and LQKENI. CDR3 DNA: TGTGCCAGCTCACCACCTGGACTAGCGGGAGTCCCTTCACCCGAGCAGTACTTC. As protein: CASSPPGLAGVPSPEQYF.

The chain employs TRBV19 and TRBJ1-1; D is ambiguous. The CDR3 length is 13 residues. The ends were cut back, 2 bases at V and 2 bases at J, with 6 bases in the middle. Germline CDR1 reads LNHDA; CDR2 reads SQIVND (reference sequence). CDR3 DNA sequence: TGTGCCAGTAGTATATGGACTAACACTGAAGCTTTCTTT. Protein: CASSIWTNTEAFF.

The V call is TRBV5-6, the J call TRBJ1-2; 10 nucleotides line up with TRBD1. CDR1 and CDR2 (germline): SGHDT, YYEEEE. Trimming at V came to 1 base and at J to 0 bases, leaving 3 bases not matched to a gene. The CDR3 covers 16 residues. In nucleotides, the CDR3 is TGTGCCAGCAGCTTGATGGGACAGGGGACTAACTATGGCTACACCTTC. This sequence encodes CASSLMGQGTNYGYTF.